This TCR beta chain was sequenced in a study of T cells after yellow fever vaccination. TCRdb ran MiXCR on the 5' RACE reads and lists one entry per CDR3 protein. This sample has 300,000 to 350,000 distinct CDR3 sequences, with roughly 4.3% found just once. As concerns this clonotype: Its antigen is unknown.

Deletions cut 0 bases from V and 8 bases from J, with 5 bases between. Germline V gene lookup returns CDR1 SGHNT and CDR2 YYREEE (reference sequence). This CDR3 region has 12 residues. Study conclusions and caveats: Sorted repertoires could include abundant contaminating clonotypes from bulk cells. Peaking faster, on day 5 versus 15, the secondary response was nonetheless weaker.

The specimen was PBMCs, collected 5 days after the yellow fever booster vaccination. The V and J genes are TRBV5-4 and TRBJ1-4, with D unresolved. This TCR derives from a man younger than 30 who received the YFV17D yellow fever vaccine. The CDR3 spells CASSLDQEKLFF. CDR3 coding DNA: TGTGCCAGCAGCTTGGACCAAGAAAAACTGTTTTTT.